Listed below are T cell receptor beta chains from one sample, sequenced in a study of blood T cell repertoires in COVID-19. Sequencing was performed with immunoSEQ multiplex PCR; in TCRdb, only in-frame clones are kept and a portion is missing. The sample lists 150,000 to 200,000 clones, 82% seen once, with 7.8% in the top ten. Sample: peripheral blood. These TCRs come from a woman aged 55-69 years with COVID-19, enrolled during active disease. Both conserved end residues are part of each CDR3. The order of the fields is clone size, V gene, J gene, D gene, CDR3 protein, CDR3 DNA. D genes are given only for firm matches. For some rows the clone size is stated as once, few or many, or as a class when expanded; others skip it.

size: NA; V: TRBV7-9; J: TRBJ1-4; D: TRBD1; CDR3: CASSRDRGNEKLFF; DNA: TGTGCCAGCAGCCGGGACAGGGGGAATGAAAAACTGTTTTTT
size: NA; V: TRBV7-2; J: TRBJ2-7; D: TRBD2; CDR3: CASSLLASGRLSYEQYF; DNA: TGTGCCAGCAGCTTATTGGCTAGCGGGAGGCTATCCTACGAGCAGTACTTC
size: NA; V: TRBV21-1; J: TRBJ1-1; D: NA; CDR3: CASSLPQDTEAFF; DNA: TGTGCCAGCAGCCTCCCCCAGGACACTGAAGCTTTCTTT
size: NA; V: TRBV6-5; J: TRBJ1-1; D: NA; CDR3: CASTLSGVNTEAFF; DNA: TGTGCCAGCACCCTCAGCGGGGTGAACACTGAAGCTTTCTTT
size: once; V: TRBV11-3; J: TRBJ2-2; D: NA; CDR3: CASGRGRGSTGELFF; DNA: TGTGCCAGCGGCAGGGGGCGCGGGAGCACCGGGGAGCTGTTTTTT
size: once; V: TRBV19; J: TRBJ2-3; D: NA; CDR3: CASSGHTDSTDTQYF; DNA: TGTGCCAGTAGTGGACATACTGATAGCACAGATACGCAGTATTTT
size: NA; V: TRBV19; J: TRBJ1-6; D: NA; CDR3: CASSIDGAGGRLNSPLHF; DNA: TGTGCCAGTAGTATAGATGGTGCAGGAGGGAGACTTAATTCACCCCTCCACTTT
size: NA; V: TRBV18; J: TRBJ2-1; D: TRBD2; CDR3: CASSPTSGSVEQFF; DNA: TGTGCCAGCTCACCAACTAGCGGGAGCGTTGAGCAGTTCTTC
size: NA; V: TRBV18; J: TRBJ1-1; D: NA; CDR3: CASSRDGRGPTEAFF; DNA: TGTGCCAGCTCACGAGACGGGCGGGGGCCCACTGAAGCTTTCTTT
size: NA; V: TRBV27; J: TRBJ2-7; D: NA; CDR3: CASSLGLSSYEQYF; DNA: TGTGCCAGCAGTTTAGGCTTAAGCTCCTACGAGCAGTACTTC
size: NA; V: TRBV27; J: TRBJ1-1; D: NA; CDR3: CASSPPGVRLTEAFF; DNA: TGTGCCAGCAGTCCCCCGGGGGTACGGTTGACTGAAGCTTTCTTT
size: once; V: TRBV5-1; J: TRBJ2-3; D: TRBD2; CDR3: CASSLGTSGGSKTDTQYF; DNA: TGCGCCAGCAGCTTGGGGACTAGCGGGGGATCAAAAACAGATACGCAGTATTTT
size: NA; V: TRBV6-2/TRBV6-3; J: TRBJ2-3; D: TRBD2; CDR3: CASSWTSGYTDTQYF; DNA: TGTGCCAGCAGCTGGACTAGCGGGTACACAGATACGCAGTATTTT
size: once; V: TRBV28; J: TRBJ1-3; D: NA; CDR3: CASSLEGMGNTIYF; DNA: TGTGCCAGCAGTTTGGAGGGAATGGGAAACACCATATATTTT
size: NA; V: TRBV25-1; J: TRBJ2-5; D: TRBD2; CDR3: CASSDDRAGGRWETQYF; DNA: TGTGCTAGCAGTGACGATCGAGCGGGAGGCCGGTGGGAGACCCAGTACTTC
size: few; V: TRBV5-4; J: TRBJ2-2; D: NA; CDR3: CASTPTPGLTNMLFF; DNA: TGTGCCAGCACCCCGACCCCGGGACTCACAAACATGCTGTTTTTT
size: NA; V: TRBV4-1; J: TRBJ2-3; D: NA; CDR3: CASSHAGLPTTDTQYF; DNA: TGCGCCAGCAGCCACGCGGGACTCCCTACCACAGATACGCAGTATTTT
size: few; V: TRBV18; J: TRBJ1-5; D: TRBD1; CDR3: CASSGQGYQPQHF; DNA: TGTGCCAGCTCCGGACAGGGCTATCAGCCCCAGCATTTT
size: NA; V: TRBV5-4; J: TRBJ1-6; D: TRBD1; CDR3: CASSLDRERDSPLHF; DNA: TGTGCCAGCAGCCTTGACAGGGAGAGGGATTCACCCCTCCACTTT
size: few; V: TRBV5-4; J: TRBJ2-3; D: TRBD2; CDR3: CASSLPSGGPDTQYF; DNA: TGTGCCAGCAGCTTGCCTAGCGGGGGGCCAGATACGCAGTATTTT
size: NA; V: TRBV12-3/TRBV12-4; J: TRBJ2-1; D: NA; CDR3: CASSLMNRVLF; DNA: TGTGCCAGCAGTTTGATGAACAGGGTCCTCTTC
size: NA; V: TRBV6-4; J: TRBJ1-5; D: NA; CDR3: CASSDELGNQPQHF; DNA: TGTGCCAGCAGTGACGAACTAGGGAATCAGCCCCAGCATTTT
size: NA; V: TRBV7-6; J: TRBJ2-1; D: NA; CDR3: CASSTAAGRNNEQFF; DNA: TGTGCCAGCAGCACCGCGGCAGGGAGGAATAATGAGCAGTTCTTC
size: once; V: TRBV19; J: TRBJ1-2; D: NA; CDR3: CASSTTGYLGYTF; DNA: TGTGCCAGTAGTACTACAGGGTATCTTGGCTACACCTTC
size: NA; V: TRBV29-1; J: TRBJ2-7; D: TRBD2; CDR3: CSVRPGLTPYEQYF; DNA: TGCAGCGTCCGCCCGGGACTAACGCCCTACGAGCAGTACTTC
size: NA; V: TRBV7-2; J: TRBJ2-4; D: TRBD2; CDR3: CASSLAGGEAKNIQYF; DNA: TGTGCCAGCAGCTTAGCGGGAGGGGAGGCCAAAAACATTCAGTACTTC
size: NA; V: TRBV6-1; J: TRBJ2-7; D: TRBD1; CDR3: CASSEAGTGPYEQYF; DNA: TGTGCCAGCAGTGAAGCTGGGACAGGTCCCTACGAGCAGTACTTC
size: NA; V: TRBV24-1; J: TRBJ2-7; D: NA; CDR3: CATSDSDSDSYEQYF; DNA: TGTGCCACCAGTGATTCCGACTCCGACAGCTACGAGCAGTACTTC
size: few; V: TRBV7-2; J: TRBJ2-1; D: TRBD1; CDR3: CASSFDRAIYNEQFF; DNA: TGTGCCAGCAGCTTTGACAGGGCGATATACAATGAGCAGTTCTTC
size: few; V: TRBV24-1; J: TRBJ2-5; D: TRBD1; CDR3: CATSDFPGTGKETQYF; DNA: TGTGCCACCAGTGATTTCCCCGGGACAGGGAAAGAGACCCAGTACTTC
size: NA; V: TRBV5-6; J: TRBJ2-3; D: NA; CDR3: CASSLYLGRTDTQYF; DNA: TGTGCCAGCAGCTTGTATCTGGGGCGCACAGATACGCAGTATTTT
size: NA; V: TRBV7-6; J: TRBJ2-5; D: TRBD2; CDR3: CASSLGPAGEQETQYF; DNA: TGTGCCAGCAGCTTAGGCCCAGCGGGGGAACAAGAGACCCAGTACTTC
size: NA; V: TRBV28; J: TRBJ2-7; D: TRBD1; CDR3: CASSRRAGTGAYEQYF; DNA: TGTGCCAGCAGCCGCCGGGCCGGGACAGGGGCCTACGAGCAGTACTTC
size: NA; V: TRBV4-1; J: TRBJ2-1; D: TRBD2; CDR3: CASSQLTGGSYNEQFF; DNA: TGCGCCAGCAGCCAATTAACGGGGGGATCCTACAATGAGCAGTTCTTC
size: NA; V: TRBV21-1; J: TRBJ2-3; D: NA; CDR3: CASSKVSQAFTDTQYF; DNA: TGTGCCAGCAGCAAAGTGTCGCAGGCCTTCACAGATACGCAGTATTTT
size: NA; V: TRBV15; J: TRBJ1-3; D: NA; CDR3: CATSREPRGSGNTIYF; DNA: TGTGCCACCAGCAGAGAGCCCCGAGGGTCTGGAAACACCATATATTTT
size: NA; V: TRBV7-2; J: TRBJ2-3; D: TRBD2; CDR3: CASRTPGLAGRDTQYF; DNA: TGTGCCAGCAGGACCCCGGGACTAGCGGGAAGAGATACGCAGTATTTT
size: NA; V: TRBV5-1; J: TRBJ2-3; D: NA; CDR3: CASSRGRHPRVSTDTQYF; DNA: TGCGCCAGCAGCCGGGGAAGGCACCCGCGGGTTAGCACAGATACGCAGTATTTT
size: NA; V: TRBV3-1/TRBV3-2; J: TRBJ2-2; D: TRBD1; CDR3: CASSQAGTGGTGELFF; DNA: TGTGCCAGCAGCCAAGCAGGCACAGGGGGCACCGGGGAGCTGTTTTTT
size: few; V: TRBV19; J: TRBJ2-7; D: NA; CDR3: CASSIAGGQTYEQYF; DNA: TGTGCCAGTAGTATAGCGGGGGGCCAGACCTACGAGCAGTACTTC
size: few; V: TRBV5-4; J: TRBJ1-6; D: TRBD1; CDR3: CASGQAAYNSPLHF; DNA: TGTGCCAGCGGACAGGCCGCTTATAATTCACCCCTCCACTTT
size: NA; V: TRBV4-1; J: TRBJ1-3; D: TRBD1; CDR3: CASRRGQSGNTIYF; DNA: TGCGCCAGCAGACGGGGACAGTCTGGAAACACCATATATTTT
size: NA; V: TRBV7-2; J: TRBJ1-2; D: NA; CDR3: CASSSSGGNYGYTF; DNA: TGTGCCAGCAGCTCCTCGGGGGGCAACTATGGCTACACCTTC
size: NA; V: TRBV7-2; J: TRBJ2-1; D: TRBD2; CDR3: CASSRSGGASNEQFF; DNA: TGTGCCAGCAGCCGTAGCGGGGGGGCCTCCAATGAGCAGTTCTTC
size: NA; V: TRBV7-6; J: TRBJ1-3; D: NA; CDR3: CASSLASGSGNTIYF; DNA: TGTGCCAGCAGCTTAGCCTCAGGGTCAGGAAACACCATATATTTT
size: NA; V: TRBV5-1; J: TRBJ2-3; D: TRBD2; CDR3: CASSLLAGGADTQYF; DNA: TGCGCCAGCAGCTTGTTGGCGGGGGGCGCAGATACGCAGTATTTT
size: NA; V: TRBV6-6; J: TRBJ2-7; D: TRBD2; CDR3: CASSPGLAFEQYF; DNA: TGTGCCAGCAGCCCGGGACTAGCGTTTGAGCAGTACTTC
size: NA; V: TRBV6-2/TRBV6-3; J: TRBJ1-1; D: NA; CDR3: CASSEPGGPFTEAFF; DNA: TGTGCCAGCAGCGAGCCGGGGGGCCCATTCACTGAAGCTTTCTTT
size: NA; V: TRBV7-9; J: TRBJ2-1; D: TRBD2; CDR3: CASSLGGGPYNEQFF; DNA: TGTGCCAGCAGCTTGGGCGGGGGGCCCTACAATGAGCAGTTCTTC
size: NA; V: TRBV6-5; J: TRBJ1-4; D: TRBD1; CDR3: CASNLDRAGEKLFF; DNA: TGTGCCAGCAACCTGGACAGGGCAGGGGAAAAACTGTTTTTT
size: once; V: TRBV15; J: TRBJ2-7; D: NA; CDR3: CATSREEWRSSYEQYF; DNA: TGTGCCACCAGCAGAGAGGAGTGGAGGAGCTCCTACGAGCAGTACTTC
size: NA; V: TRBV6-1; J: TRBJ1-2; D: NA; CDR3: CASSEGSGANYGYTF; DNA: TGTGCCAGCAGTGAAGGATCGGGAGCTAACTATGGCTACACCTTC